The 9 T cell receptor beta chains in this list originate from one sample, sequenced in a study of Ad26.COV2.S vaccination and SARS-CoV-2 variants (dated by TCRdb to the early 2020s). This specimen's treatment or condition label, per the study, means: some 19 received Ad26.COV2.S at low or high dose, single or two shots; 5 received placebo; per-sample allocation not given. Repertoires of vaccine and placebo recipients were sequenced from samples taken on day 63 after the first injection. Library preparation used the immunoSEQ multiplex PCR assay. Not all clones reach the TCRdb copy of this immuneACCESS table, which keeps in-frame sequences only. Checked studies attribute under half of the gap to unresolved V genes and leave the rest unexplained. In all, the sample holds roughly 350,000 clones, and 85% to 90% of those were seen once. The biggest ten clones account for 5% of the sample. The sample consisted of peripheral blood, taken in a trial of Ad26.COV2.S vaccine versus placebo. The receptors shown here come from a person aged 18-60 years who received the Ad26.COV2.S COVID-19 vaccine or a placebo.

This clone was detected once. The chain carries TRBV7-2 and TRBJ1-5, with D perhaps TRBD1 (6 bases). The CDR3 contains 16 residues. V was clipped by 5 bases and J by 0 bases, with 14 bases between them. In germline, CDR1 is SGHTA, CDR2 FQGNSA. CDR3 residues: CASSKQQGSSNQPQHF. CDR3 DNA: TGTGCCAGCAGCAAACAACAGGGTTCTAGCAATCAGCCCCAGCATTTT.

This chain links TRBV5-6 with TRBJ2-2; D unresolved. Germline V gene lookup returns CDR1 SGHDT and CDR2 YYEEEE. The CDR3 spans 16 residues. V gave up 1 base and J gave up 7 bases, with 17 bases separating them. The CDR3: CASSLLNPLEDGELFF. The CDR3 DNA reads as TGTGCCAGCAGCTTGTTGAACCCCCTCGAAGACGGGGAGCTGTTTTTT.

The J gene is TRBJ2-7, the V gene TRBV6-6; 7 nucleotides align to TRBD1. Looked up from germline, CDR1 is MNHNY and CDR2 is SVGAGI (reference sequence). With 5 bases clipped from V and 3 bases from J, the junction kept 4 bases outside the gene matches. The CDR3 length is 13 residues. The CDR3 loop is CASSPRDSYEQYF. The CDR3 coding sequence is TGTGCCAGCAGTCCCCGGGACAGCTACGAGCAGTACTTC.

The genes are TRBV18 and TRBJ2-7; D unresolved. V gave up 3 bases and J gave up 12 bases, with 15 bases separating them. Per germline, CDR1 KGHSH and CDR2 LQKENI. The CDR3 runs to 12 residues. The CDR3 reads CASSPDGPGRYF. CDR3 nucleotide sequence: TGTGCCAGCTCACCTGATGGACCCGGCAGGTACTTC.

V gene TRBV5-4 combines with J gene TRBJ2-2, with 11 bases lining up with TRBD2. The CDR3 totals 16 residues. The V segment lost 4 bases and the J segment 3 bases; nucleotides outside the gene matches: 5. Germline CDR1 is SGHNT and CDR2 is YYREEE (reference sequence). CDR3 in amino acids: CASSDGTSGDTGELFF. CDR3 nucleotides: TGTGCCAGCAGCGACGGGACTAGCGGAGACACCGGGGAGCTGTTTTTT.

The chain recombines TRBV5-1 with TRBJ1-3, with D hard to call. Germline assignment: CDR1 SGHRS and CDR2 YFSETQ. V lost 2 bases to trimming and J lost 0 bases, with 9 bases between them. The CDR3 is 15 amino acids. CDR3 protein: CASSFGGVSGNTIYF. CDR3 in DNA: TGCGCCAGCAGCTTTGGCGGGGTCTCTGGAAACACCATATATTTT.

The chain uses TRBV10-3 and TRBJ1-5; 10 bases line up with TRBD1. The trim removed 3 bases at V and 5 bases at J, leaving 1 base unmatched. The CDR3 totals 14 residues. CDR1 and CDR2 from the germline V gene are ENHRY and SYGVKD. CDR3 in amino acids: CAISEGQGDQPQHF. The CDR3 nucleotides read TGTGCCATCAGTGAAGGACAGGGGGATCAGCCCCAGCATTTT.

The chain is built from TRBV5-1 and TRBJ2-2; D is unclear. The CDR3 runs 11 residues. The germline gives CDR1 SGHRS, CDR2 YFSETQ. Trimming removed 1 base from V and 7 bases from J, with 2 bases in between. Here the CDR3 DNA reads TGCGCCAGCAGCTTGTTCGGGGAGCTGTTTTTT. It translates to CASSLFGELFF.

The genes are TRBV5-1 and TRBJ1-3; D is perhaps TRBD1 (6 bases). The V gene lost 0 bases and the J gene lost 2 bases, with 12 bases spanning the gap. This CDR3 region has 16 residues. CDR1 is SGHRS and CDR2 is YFSETQ in the germline V gene. CDR3 in amino acids: CASSLEGGATGNTIYF. CDR3 coding DNA: TGCGCCAGCAGCTTGGAGGGGGGCGCAACTGGAAACACCATATATTTT.